Presented here are 5 T cell receptor beta chains from one specimen sequenced in a study of lymphopenia after photon versus proton radiotherapy. Here immunoSEQ multiplex PCR was the method, and the copy in TCRdb shows in-frame clones only, minus some. The sample contains over 50,000 clones, around 85% of which appear only once. Sequences were derived from peripheral blood, sampled from a patient treated with photon-based radiotherapy. These receptors were obtained from a man between 35 and 55 years old with gastric cancer.

This chain joins TRBV11-2 and TRBJ2-2; 8 nucleotides match TRBD2. After removal of 3 bases from V and 1 base from J, the junction contained 4 bases not matched to a gene. The CDR3 runs to 16 residues. Germline values: CDR1 SGHAT, CDR2 FQNNGV. The DNA for the CDR3 is TGTGCCAGCAGCTTGGGACTAGGGTTGAACACCGGGGAGCTGTTTTTT. Its protein product is CASSLGLGLNTGELFF.

The V gene is TRBV5-1, the J gene TRBJ2-2, with 7 bases that match TRBD1. The length of the CDR3 is 16 residues. Germline CDR1 SGHRS, CDR2 YFSETQ. The V segment lost 0 bases and the J segment 0 bases; nucleotides outside the gene matches: 2. Here the CDR3 reads CASSLVTGANTGELFF. The CDR3 DNA sequence: TGCGCCAGCAGCTTGGTTACAGGGGCGAACACCGGGGAGCTGTTTTTT.

V usage is TRBV10-3 and J usage is TRBJ2-3; 12 positions match TRBD2. With 5 bases clipped from V and 5 bases from J, the junction kept 11 bases outside the gene matches. Germline loops: CDR1 ENHRY, CDR2 SYGVKD. This CDR3 has 17 amino acids. The CDR3 loop is CAISQPSGGAYLDTQYF. The CDR3 DNA follows: TGTGCCATCAGTCAACCTAGCGGGGGGGCCTATTTAGATACGCAGTATTTT.

The J gene is TRBJ1-1, the V gene TRBV29-1, with D unresolved. This CDR3 region has 11 residues. The V end was cut by 0 bases, the J end by 8 bases, with 7 bases between. Looked up from germline, CDR1 is SQVTM and CDR2 is ANQGSEA. CDR3 in amino acids: CSVEDTSEAFF. In nucleotides, the CDR3 is TGCAGCGTTGAAGATACATCCGAAGCTTTCTTT.

The rearrangement links TRBV5-4 to TRBJ1-2; unclear D gene. This CDR3 is built from 13 residues. The germline V and J ends were trimmed by 4 bases and 2 bases, with 9 bases remaining between them. Germline V CDR1 and CDR2: SGHNT, YYREEE (reference sequence). CDR3 nucleotides: TGTGCCAGCAGCAGGGTGGAAAACTATGGCTACACCTTC. It encodes CASSRVENYGYTF.